The 15 T cell receptor beta chains below all came from one sample that was sequenced in a study of OX40 agonist ivuxolimab in advanced cancers. Measured with immunoSEQ multiplex PCR; TCRdb has only the in-frame clones, and not every one. The repertoire consists of some 70,000 clones, with approximately 85% occurring once and the leading ten covering about 0.42%. Sequencing was performed on CD4+ or CD8+ T cells sorted from blood, taken in a trial of the OX40 agonist ivuxolimab. Every receptor here comes from an adult with an advanced solid tumor such as melanoma, head and neck, liver or kidney cancer.

V and J are TRBV19 and TRBJ2-2; possibly TRBD2 for D (5 bases). V shed 6 bases and J shed 5 bases, with 7 bases lying between them. CDR3 size: 12 residues. Germline V CDR1 and CDR2: LNHDA, SQIVND (reference sequence). The CDR3 protein is CASSRGTGELFF. The CDR3 DNA sequence: TGTGCCAGTAGCCGGGGAACCGGGGAGCTGTTTTTT.

The rearrangement joins TRBV29-1 to TRBJ1-1, with D possibly TRBD1 on 6 matching bases. Germline values: CDR1 SQVTM, CDR2 ANQGSEA. The CDR3 has 14 amino acids. V was pared by 4 bases and J by 1 base, with 13 bases between. The CDR3 loop reads CSVVRGAANTEAFF. CDR3 bases: TGCAGCGTTGTGCGGGGGGCGGCGAACACTGAAGCTTTCTTT.

The chain couples TRBV6-6 to TRBJ2-1; weak D call: TRBD1 (5 bases). Germline V lookup: CDR1 MNHNY, CDR2 SVGAGI (reference sequence). CDR3 size: 15 residues. Trimming removed 4 bases from V and 6 bases from J, with 16 bases in between. Here the CDR3 DNA reads TGTGCCAGCAGTTTGACAGTTCCCGACGTCAATGAGCAGTTCTTC. Protein sequence: CASSLTVPDVNEQFF.

This chain joins TRBV6-5 and TRBJ1-5, with D perhaps matching TRBD1 (6 bases). CDR3 length: 13 amino acids. Per germline, CDR1 MNHEY and CDR2 SVGAGI. Trimming stripped 5 bases from V and 5 bases from J, with 10 bases between. CDR3 DNA sequence: TGTGCCAGCAGTGGCAGGGGCCATCAGCCCCAGCATTTT. Protein sequence: CASSGRGHQPQHF.

The chain carries TRBV11-2 and TRBJ2-7; D tentatively fits TRBD1 or TRBD2 (5 bases each). V dropped 7 bases and J dropped 0 bases, with 19 bases sitting between them. CDR1 is SGHAT, CDR2 FQNNGV, per germline. The CDR3 has 16 residues. The CDR3 region is CASTNTTGTDSYEQYV. CDR3 nucleotide sequence: TGTGCCAGCACCAATACGACCGGGACGGACTCCTACGAGCAGTACGTC.

The J gene is TRBJ2-7, the V gene TRBV5-5; D uncertain. CDR1 and CDR2 (germline): SGHKS, YYEKEE (reference sequence). The germline V and J ends were trimmed by 4 bases and 3 bases, with 14 bases remaining between them. The length of the CDR3 is 14 residues. The CDR3 sequence: CASSPLGQYYEQYF. The CDR3 coding sequence is TGTGCCAGCAGCCCCCTCGGCCAGTACTACGAGCAGTACTTC.

V gene TRBV6-5 combines with J gene TRBJ1-2, with 7 bases aligning to TRBD1. J lost 7 bases, V lost 6 bases, and 5 bases had no gene match. This CDR3 contains 12 residues. Germline CDR1 MNHEY, CDR2 SVGAGI. Here the CDR3 DNA reads TGTGCCAGCAGCCGACAGGGAATTGGCTACACCTTC. As protein: CASSRQGIGYTF.

This clone was counted once. The rearrangement uses TRBV5-6 and TRBJ2-2; tentatively, D is TRBD2 (6 bases). Trimming stripped 2 bases from V and 1 base from J, with 12 bases between. The CDR3 sequence is 16 residues long. In germline, CDR1 is SGHDT, CDR2 YYEEEE. In DNA, the CDR3 is TGTGCCAGCAGCTTCTCGGGCGGGGAGAACACCGGGGAGCTGTTTTTT. As protein: CASSFSGGENTGELFF.

V and J are TRBV19 and TRBJ2-5; 10 bases are shared with TRBD2. Trimming took 1 base from V and 6 from J; bases not matched to a gene: 8. Germline V gene data show CDR1 as LNHDA and CDR2 as SQIVND (reference sequence). The CDR3 is made up of 16 amino acids. CDR3 bases: TGTGCCAGTAGTATAGGAGCGGGAGGGCCCAGAAAGACCCAGTACTTC. Translated: CASSIGAGGPRKTQYF.

The V call is TRBV6-1, the J call TRBJ1-2; D may be TRBD1 (5 bases). Germline V gene sequence: CDR1 MNHNS, CDR2 SASEGT. Trimming shortened V by 7 bases and J by 4 bases, and 19 bases separated the two germline ends. The CDR3 has 15 residues. CDR3 bases: TGTGCCAGCATCAAAGACCTGACAGAATTCTATGGCTACACCTTC. Translated: CASIKDLTEFYGYTF.

This clone was recorded once. The rearrangement links TRBV29-1 to TRBJ1-1; a possible D gene is TRBD1 (5 bases). CDR3 size: 15 residues. V was pared by 4 bases and J by 4 bases, with 19 bases between. Germline values: CDR1 SQVTM, CDR2 ANQGSEA. The CDR3 sequence is CSVAVWRGGSTEAFF. The CDR3 nucleotides are TGCAGCGTTGCCGTGTGGCGGGGGGGGAGCACTGAAGCTTTCTTT.

The DNA of the CDR3 is TGTGCCAGCAGTTTAGCAGGGTCAACTAATGAAAAACTGTTTTTT. It is translated as CASSLAGSTNEKLFF. The rearrangement uses TRBV28 and TRBJ1-4; perhaps TRBD1 as D (5 bases). There are 15 residues in the CDR3. Trimming stripped 2 bases from V and 0 bases from J, with 7 bases between. The germline V gene encodes CDR1 MDHEN and CDR2 SYDVKM. Together with reference TRBV28 and TRBJ1-4, the CDR3 gives the full variable domain: DVKVTQSSRYLVKRTGEKVFLECVQDMDHENMFWYRQDPGLGLRLIYFSYDVKMKEKGDIPEGYSVSREKKERFSLILESASTNQTSMYLCASSLAGSTNEKLFFGSGTQLSVL.

This CDR3 reads CASITGLAGGGYTF. The CDR3 bases are TGTGCCAGCATCACGGGACTCGCGGGCGGAGGCTACACCTTC. The V and J genes are TRBV28 and TRBJ1-2; possibly TRBD1 for D (5 bases). The CDR3 is 14 amino acids. V lost 7 bases, J lost 8 bases, and 20 bases lay in between. CDR1 is MDHEN, CDR2 SYDVKM, per germline.

The chain couples TRBV2 to TRBJ1-2; D unresolved. The CDR3 spans 15 residues. Trimming shortened V by 1 base and J by 4 bases, and 13 bases separated the two germline ends. CDR1 is SNHLY, CDR2 FYNNEI, per germline. This CDR3 reads CASSEGNSLAYGYTF. As DNA, the CDR3 is TGTGCCAGCAGTGAAGGGAACAGCCTCGCCTATGGCTACACCTTC.

Concerning this clone itself: The same CDR3 can be traced to other DNA sequences in this sample. This chain links TRBV5-1 with TRBJ1-1; D is undetermined. CDR3 length equals 14 residues. The germline V and J ends were trimmed by 3 bases and 1 base, with 10 bases remaining between them. Germline V gene data show CDR1 as SGHRS and CDR2 as YFSETQ. The CDR3 is CASSSRTGNTEAFF. CDR3 DNA: TGCGCCAGCAGCTCCCGGACGGGGAACACTGAAGCTTTCTTT.